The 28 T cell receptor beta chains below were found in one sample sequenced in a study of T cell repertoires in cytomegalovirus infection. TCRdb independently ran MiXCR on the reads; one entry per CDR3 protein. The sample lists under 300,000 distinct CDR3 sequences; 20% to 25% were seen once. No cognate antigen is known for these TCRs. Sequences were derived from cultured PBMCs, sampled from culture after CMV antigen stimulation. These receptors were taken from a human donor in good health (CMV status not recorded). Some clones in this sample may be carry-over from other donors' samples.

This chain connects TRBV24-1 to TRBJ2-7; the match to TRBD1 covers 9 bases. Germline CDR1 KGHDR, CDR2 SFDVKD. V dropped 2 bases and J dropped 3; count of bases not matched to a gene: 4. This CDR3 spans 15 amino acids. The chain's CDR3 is CATSDSRQGGYEQYF. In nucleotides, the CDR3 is TGTGCCACCAGTGATTCCAGACAGGGGGGCTACGAGCAGTACTTC.

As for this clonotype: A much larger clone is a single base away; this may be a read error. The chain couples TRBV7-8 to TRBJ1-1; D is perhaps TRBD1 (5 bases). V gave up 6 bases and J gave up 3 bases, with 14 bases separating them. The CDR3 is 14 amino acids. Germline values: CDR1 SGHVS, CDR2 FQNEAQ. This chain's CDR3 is CASSSKGWDTEAFF. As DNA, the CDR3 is TGTGCCAGCAGTTCTAAGGGGTGGGACACTGAAGCTTTCTTT.

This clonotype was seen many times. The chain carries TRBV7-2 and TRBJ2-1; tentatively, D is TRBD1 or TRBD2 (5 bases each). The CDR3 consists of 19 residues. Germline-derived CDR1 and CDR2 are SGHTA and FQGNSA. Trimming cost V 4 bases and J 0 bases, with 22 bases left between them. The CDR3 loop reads CASSSPRGIPRGSYNEQFF. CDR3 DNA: TGTGCCAGCAGCTCTCCTCGGGGCATCCCCCGGGGCTCCTACAATGAGCAGTTCTTC.

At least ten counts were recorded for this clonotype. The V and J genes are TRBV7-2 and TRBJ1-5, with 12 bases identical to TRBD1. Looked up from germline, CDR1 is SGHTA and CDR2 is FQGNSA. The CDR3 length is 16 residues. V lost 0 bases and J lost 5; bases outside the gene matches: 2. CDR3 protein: CASSLAGTGGDQPQHF. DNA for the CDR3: TGTGCCAGCAGCTTAGCCGGGACAGGGGGCGATCAGCCCCAGCATTTT.

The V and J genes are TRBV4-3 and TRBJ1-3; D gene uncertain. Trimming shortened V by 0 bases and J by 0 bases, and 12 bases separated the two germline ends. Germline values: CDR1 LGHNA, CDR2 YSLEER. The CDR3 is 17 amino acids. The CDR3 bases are TGCGCCAGCAGCCAAGAGGTGCACGGATTCTCTGGAAACACCATATATTTT. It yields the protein CASSQEVHGFSGNTIYF.

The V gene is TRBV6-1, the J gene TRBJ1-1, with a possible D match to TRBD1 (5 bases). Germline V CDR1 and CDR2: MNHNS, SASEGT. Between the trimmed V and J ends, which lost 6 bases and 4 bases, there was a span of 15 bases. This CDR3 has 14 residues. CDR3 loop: CASSRTRGGTEAFF. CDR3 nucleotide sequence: TGTGCCAGCAGCCGCACCCGGGGGGGCACTGAAGCTTTCTTT.

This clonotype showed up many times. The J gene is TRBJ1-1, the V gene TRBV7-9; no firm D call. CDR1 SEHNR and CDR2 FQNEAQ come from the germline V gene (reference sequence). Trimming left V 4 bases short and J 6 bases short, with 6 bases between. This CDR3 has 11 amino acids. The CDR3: CASSSSAEAFF. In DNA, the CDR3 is TGTGCCAGCAGCTCGTCCGCTGAAGCTTTCTTT. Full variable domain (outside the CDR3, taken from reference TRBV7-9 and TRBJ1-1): DTGVSQNPRHKITKRGQNVTFRCDPISEHNRLYWYRQTLGQGPEFLTYFQNEAQLEKSRLLSDRFSAERPKGSFSTLEIQRTEQGDSAMYLCASSSSAEAFFGQGTRLTVV.

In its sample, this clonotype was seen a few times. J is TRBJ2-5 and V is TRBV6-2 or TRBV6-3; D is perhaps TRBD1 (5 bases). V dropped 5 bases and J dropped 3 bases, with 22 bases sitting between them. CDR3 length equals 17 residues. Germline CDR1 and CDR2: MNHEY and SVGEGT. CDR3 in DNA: TGTGCCAGCAGTCCTCTCAGGGCCTCCAGTGGAAAAGAGACCCAGTACTTC. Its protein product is CASSPLRASSGKETQYF.

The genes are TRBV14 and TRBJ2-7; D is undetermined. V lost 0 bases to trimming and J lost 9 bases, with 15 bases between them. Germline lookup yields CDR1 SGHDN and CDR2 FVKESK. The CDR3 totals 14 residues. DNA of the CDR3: TGTGCCAGCAGCCAAGAGGGGATTAGCCCGGGGCAGTACTTC. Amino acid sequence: CASSQEGISPGQYF. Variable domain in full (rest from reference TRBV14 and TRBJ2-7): EAGVTQFPSHSVIEKGQTVTLRCDPISGHDNLYWYRRVMGKEIKFLLHFVKESKQDESGMPNNRFLAERTGGTYSTLKVQPAELEDSGVYFCASSQEGISPGQYFGPGTRLTVT.

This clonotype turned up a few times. CDR3 residues: CASSLLGPAELFF. The CDR3, as DNA: TGTGCCAGCAGTTTATTGGGCCCAGCGGAGCTGTTTTTT. The V gene is TRBV28, the J gene TRBJ2-2, with D unresolved. Trimming shortened V by 1 base and J by 10 bases, and 10 bases separated the two germline ends. Germline values: CDR1 MDHEN, CDR2 SYDVKM. CDR3 size: 13 residues.

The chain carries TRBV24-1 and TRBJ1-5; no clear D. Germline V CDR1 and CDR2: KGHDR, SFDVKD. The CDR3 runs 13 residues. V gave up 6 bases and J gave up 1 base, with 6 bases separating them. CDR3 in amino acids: CATSMRSNQPQHF. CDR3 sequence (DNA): TGTGCCACCAGTATGAGGAGCAATCAGCCCCAGCATTTT.

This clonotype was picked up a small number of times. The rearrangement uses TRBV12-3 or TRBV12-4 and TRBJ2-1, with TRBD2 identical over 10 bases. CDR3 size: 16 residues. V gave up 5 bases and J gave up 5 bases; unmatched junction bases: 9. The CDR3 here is CASSQPGLAEDNEQFF. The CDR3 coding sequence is TGTGCCAGCAGTCAGCCAGGACTAGCGGAAGACAATGAGCAGTTCTTC.

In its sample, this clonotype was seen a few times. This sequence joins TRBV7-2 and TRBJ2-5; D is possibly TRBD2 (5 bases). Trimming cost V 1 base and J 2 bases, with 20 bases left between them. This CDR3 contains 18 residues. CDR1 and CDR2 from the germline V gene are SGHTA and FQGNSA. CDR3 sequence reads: CASSLGLRGLSLQETQYF. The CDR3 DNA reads TGTGCCAGCAGCTTAGGCTTAAGAGGACTTTCCTTACAAGAGACCCAGTACTTC.

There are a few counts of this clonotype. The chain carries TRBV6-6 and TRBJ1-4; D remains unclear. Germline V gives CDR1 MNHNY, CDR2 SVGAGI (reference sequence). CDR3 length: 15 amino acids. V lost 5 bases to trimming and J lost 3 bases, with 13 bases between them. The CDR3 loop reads CASSPLREANEKLFF. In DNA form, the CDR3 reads TGTGCCAGCAGTCCCCTCCGGGAGGCTAATGAAAAACTGTTTTTT.

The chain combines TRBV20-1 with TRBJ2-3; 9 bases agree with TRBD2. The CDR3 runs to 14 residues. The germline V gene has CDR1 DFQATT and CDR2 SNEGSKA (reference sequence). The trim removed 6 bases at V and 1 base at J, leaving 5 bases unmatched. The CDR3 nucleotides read TGCAGTGCCGGGAGGACTAGCGGCACAGATACGCAGTATTTT. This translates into CSAGRTSGTDTQYF.

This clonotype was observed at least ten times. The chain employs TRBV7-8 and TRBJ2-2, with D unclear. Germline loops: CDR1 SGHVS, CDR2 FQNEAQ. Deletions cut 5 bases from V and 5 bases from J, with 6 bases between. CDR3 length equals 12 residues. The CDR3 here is CASSPVTGELFF. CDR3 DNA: TGTGCCAGCAGCCCCGTGACCGGGGAGCTGTTTTTT.

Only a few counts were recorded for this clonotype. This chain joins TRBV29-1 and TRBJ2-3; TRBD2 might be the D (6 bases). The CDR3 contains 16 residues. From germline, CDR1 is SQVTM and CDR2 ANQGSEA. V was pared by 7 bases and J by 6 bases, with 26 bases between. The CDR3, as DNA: TGCAGCGCCCACGTTTACGCGGGGAAGGTTTGGGATACGCAGTATTTT. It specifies CSAHVYAGKVWDTQYF.

Here the CDR3 reads CASSKFPGQEISDQPQHF. CDR3 in DNA: TGTGCCTCCTCCAAGTTTCCGGGACAGGAAATCAGCGATCAGCCCCAGCATTTT. The rearrangement links TRBV10-3 to TRBJ1-5, with 8 bases matching TRBD1. Trimming removed 11 bases from V and 5 bases from J; junction bases left unmatched: 23. This CDR3 has 18 amino acids. CDR1 is ENHRY and CDR2 is SYGVKD in the germline V gene.

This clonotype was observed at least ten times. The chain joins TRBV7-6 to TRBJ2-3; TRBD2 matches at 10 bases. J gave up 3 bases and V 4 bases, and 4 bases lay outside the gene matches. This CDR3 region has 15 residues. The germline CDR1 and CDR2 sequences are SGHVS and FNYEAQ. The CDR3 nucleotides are TGTGCCAGCAGCTCTCTAGCGGGAGAGACAGATACGCAGTATTTT. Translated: CASSSLAGETDTQYF.

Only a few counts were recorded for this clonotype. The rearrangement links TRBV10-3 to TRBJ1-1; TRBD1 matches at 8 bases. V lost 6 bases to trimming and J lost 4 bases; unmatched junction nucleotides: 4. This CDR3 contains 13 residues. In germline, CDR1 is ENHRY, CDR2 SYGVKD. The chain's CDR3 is CAIRFTGGTEAFF. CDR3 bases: TGTGCCATCAGATTCACAGGGGGCACTGAAGCTTTCTTT.

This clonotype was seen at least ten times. Here the CDR3 DNA reads TGTGCCAGCAGCACAGGCTACGAGCAGTACTTC. This codes for CASSTGYEQYF. V is TRBV7-2 and J is TRBJ2-7; TRBD1 is a possible D gene (5 bases). Germline V lookup: CDR1 SGHTA, CDR2 FQGNSA. This CDR3 region has 11 residues. Trimming took 5 bases from V and 3 from J, leaving 5 bases between them.

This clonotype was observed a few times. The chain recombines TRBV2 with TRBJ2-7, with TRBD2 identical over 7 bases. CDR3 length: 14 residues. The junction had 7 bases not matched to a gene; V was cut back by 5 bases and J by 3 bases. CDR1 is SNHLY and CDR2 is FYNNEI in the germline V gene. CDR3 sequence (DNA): TGTGCCAGCAGTACCCTGGGAGGGATCTACGAGCAGTACTTC. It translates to CASSTLGGIYEQYF.

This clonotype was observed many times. CDR3 in amino acids: CASSLLAGDLYEQYF. The CDR3 DNA follows: TGTGCCAGCAGCTTATTAGCGGGAGATCTCTACGAGCAGTACTTC. This chain uses TRBV7-3 with TRBJ2-7; 9 nucleotides match TRBD2. The CDR3 length is 15 residues. Germline assignment: CDR1 SGHTA and CDR2 FQGTGA. The junction had 5 bases not matched to a gene; V was cut back by 2 bases and J by 3 bases.

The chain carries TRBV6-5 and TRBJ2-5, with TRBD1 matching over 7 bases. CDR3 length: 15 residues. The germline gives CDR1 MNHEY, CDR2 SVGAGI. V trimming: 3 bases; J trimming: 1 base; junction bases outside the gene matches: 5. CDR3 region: CASSYEGAVQETQYF. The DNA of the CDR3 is TGTGCCAGCAGTTATGAGGGGGCGGTCCAAGAGACCCAGTACTTC.

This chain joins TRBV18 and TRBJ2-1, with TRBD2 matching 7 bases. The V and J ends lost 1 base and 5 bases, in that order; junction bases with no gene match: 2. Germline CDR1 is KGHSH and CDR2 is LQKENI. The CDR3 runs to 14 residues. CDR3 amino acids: CASSPREGNNEQFF. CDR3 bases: TGTGCCAGCTCACCACGGGAGGGAAACAATGAGCAGTTCTTC.

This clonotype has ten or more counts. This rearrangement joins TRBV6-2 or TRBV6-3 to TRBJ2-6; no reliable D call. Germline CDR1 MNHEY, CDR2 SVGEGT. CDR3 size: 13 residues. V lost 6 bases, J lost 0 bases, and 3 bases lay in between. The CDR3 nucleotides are TGTGCCAGCAGCCGCTCTGGGGCCAACGTCCTGACTTTC. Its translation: CASSRSGANVLTF.

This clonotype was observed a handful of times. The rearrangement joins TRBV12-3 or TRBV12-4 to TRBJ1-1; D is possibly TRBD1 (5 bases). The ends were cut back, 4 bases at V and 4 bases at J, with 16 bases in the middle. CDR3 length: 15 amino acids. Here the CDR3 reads CASSWGDPGGTEAFF. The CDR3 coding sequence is TGTGCCAGCAGTTGGGGGGACCCCGGGGGCACTGAAGCTTTCTTT.

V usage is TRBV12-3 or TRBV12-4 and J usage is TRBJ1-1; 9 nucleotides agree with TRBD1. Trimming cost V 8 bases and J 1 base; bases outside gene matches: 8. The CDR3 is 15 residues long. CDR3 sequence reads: CASARDRAANTEAFF. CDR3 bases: TGTGCCAGCGCGCGGGACAGGGCCGCGAACACTGAAGCTTTCTTT.